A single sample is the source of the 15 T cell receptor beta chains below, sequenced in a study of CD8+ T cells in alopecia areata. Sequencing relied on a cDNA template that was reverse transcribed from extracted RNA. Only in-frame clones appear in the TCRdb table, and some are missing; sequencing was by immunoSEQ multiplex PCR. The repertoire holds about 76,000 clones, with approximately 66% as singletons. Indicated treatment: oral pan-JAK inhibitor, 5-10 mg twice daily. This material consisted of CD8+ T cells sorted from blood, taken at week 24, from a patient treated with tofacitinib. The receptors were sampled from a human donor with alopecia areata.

The CDR3 sequence: CAWSARLAGDYEQYF. In nucleotides, the CDR3 is TGTGCCTGGAGTGCGCGACTAGCGGGCGATTACGAGCAGTACTTC. The genes are TRBV30 and TRBJ2-7; 10 positions agree with TRBD2. The CDR3 is made up of 15 amino acids. V gave up 1 base and J gave up 4 bases; unmatched junction bases: 7. CDR1 is GTSNPN and CDR2 is SVGIG in the germline V gene (reference sequence).

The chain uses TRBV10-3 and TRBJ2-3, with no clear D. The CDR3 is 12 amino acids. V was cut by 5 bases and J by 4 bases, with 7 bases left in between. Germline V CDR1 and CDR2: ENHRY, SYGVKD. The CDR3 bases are TGTGCCATCAGTCGTTTCCCAGATACGCAGTATTTT. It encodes CAISRFPDTQYF.

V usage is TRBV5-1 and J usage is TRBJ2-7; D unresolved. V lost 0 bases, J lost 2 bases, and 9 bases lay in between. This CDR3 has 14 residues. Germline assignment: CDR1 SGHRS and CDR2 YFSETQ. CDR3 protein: CASSLAGRTYEQYF. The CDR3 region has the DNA TGCGCCAGCAGCTTGGCCGGGCGGACCTACGAGCAGTACTTC.

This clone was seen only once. The CDR3 loop is CASSLIGEGETQYF. The DNA for the CDR3 is TGTGCCAGCAGCTTAATTGGGGAAGGAGAGACCCAGTACTTC. The V and J genes are TRBV7-3 and TRBJ2-5, with D unclear. V was cut by 1 base and J by 4 bases, with 10 bases left in between. The CDR3 is 14 amino acids. Looked up from germline, CDR1 is SGHTA and CDR2 is FQGTGA.

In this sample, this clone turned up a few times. The CDR3 nucleotides read TGTGCCAGCAGCTTAGGGGTGCAACTTGGAGGTAATGAGCAGTTCTTC. Amino acid sequence: CASSLGVQLGGNEQFF. The chain employs TRBV13 and TRBJ2-1; possible D gene TRBD2, 5 bases. The CDR3 consists of 16 residues. V was pared by 0 bases and J by 7 bases, with 16 bases between. Germline V gives CDR1 PRHDT, CDR2 FYEKMQ (reference sequence). Full variable domain (rest looked up from reference TRBV13 and TRBJ2-1): AAGVIQSPRHLIKEKRETATLKCYPIPRHDTVYWYQQGPGQDPQFLISFYEKMQSDKGSIPDRFSAQQFSDYHSELNMSSLELGDSALYFCASSLGVQLGGNEQFFGPGTRLTVL.

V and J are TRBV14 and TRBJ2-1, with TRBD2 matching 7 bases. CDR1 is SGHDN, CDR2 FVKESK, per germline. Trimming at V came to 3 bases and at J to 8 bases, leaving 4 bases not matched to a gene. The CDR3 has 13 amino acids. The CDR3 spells CASSQSGRDEQFF. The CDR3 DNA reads TGTGCCAGCAGCCAGTCAGGGAGGGATGAGCAGTTCTTC.

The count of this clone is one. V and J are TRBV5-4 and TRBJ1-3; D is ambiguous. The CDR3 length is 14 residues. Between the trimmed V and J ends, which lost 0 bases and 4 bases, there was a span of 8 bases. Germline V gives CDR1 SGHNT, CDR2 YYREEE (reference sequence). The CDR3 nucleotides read TGTGCCAGCAGCTTGGACCGGGGAGGAAACACCATATATTTT. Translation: CASSLDRGGNTIYF. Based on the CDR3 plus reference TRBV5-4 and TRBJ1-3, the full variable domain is ETGVTQSPTHLIKTRGQQVTLRCSSQSGHNTVSWYQQALGQGPQFIFQYYREEENGRGNFPPRFSGLQFPNYSSELNVNALELDDSALYLCASSLDRGGNTIYFGEGSWLTVV.

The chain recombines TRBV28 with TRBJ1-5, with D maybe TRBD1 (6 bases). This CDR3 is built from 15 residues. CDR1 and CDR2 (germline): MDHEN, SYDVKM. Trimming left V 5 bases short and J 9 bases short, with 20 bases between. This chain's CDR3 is CASSPRQVSSGPQHF. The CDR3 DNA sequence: TGTGCCAGCAGTCCCAGACAGGTGTCTTCTGGGCCCCAGCATTTT.

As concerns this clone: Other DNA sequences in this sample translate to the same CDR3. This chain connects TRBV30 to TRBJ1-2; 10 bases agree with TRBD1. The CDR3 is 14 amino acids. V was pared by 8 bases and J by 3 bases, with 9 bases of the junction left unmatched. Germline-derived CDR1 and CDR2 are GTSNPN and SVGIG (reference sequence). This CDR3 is CAGLRDRGDYGYTF. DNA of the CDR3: TGTGCCGGACTGAGGGACAGGGGAGACTATGGCTACACCTTC.

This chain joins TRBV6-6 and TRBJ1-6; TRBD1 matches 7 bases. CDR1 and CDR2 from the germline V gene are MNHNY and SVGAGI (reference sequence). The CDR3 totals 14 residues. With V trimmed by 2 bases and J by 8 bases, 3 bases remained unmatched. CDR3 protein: CASSYGQGDSPLHF. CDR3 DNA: TGTGCCAGCAGTTACGGGCAGGGGGATTCACCCCTCCACTTT.

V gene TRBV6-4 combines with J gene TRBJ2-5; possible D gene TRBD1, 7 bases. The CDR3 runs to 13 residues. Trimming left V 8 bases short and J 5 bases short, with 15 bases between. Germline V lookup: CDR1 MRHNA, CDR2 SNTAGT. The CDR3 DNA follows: TGTGCCAGCGGAAGACCAGGGGGGGAGACCCAGTACTTC. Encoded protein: CASGRPGGETQYF.

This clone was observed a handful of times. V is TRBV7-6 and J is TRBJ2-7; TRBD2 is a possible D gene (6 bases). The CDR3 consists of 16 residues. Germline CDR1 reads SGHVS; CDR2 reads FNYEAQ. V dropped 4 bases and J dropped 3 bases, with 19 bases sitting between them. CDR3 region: CASSSPNGTLGYEQYF. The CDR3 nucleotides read TGTGCCAGCAGCTCCCCGAACGGGACTCTCGGCTACGAGCAGTACTTC. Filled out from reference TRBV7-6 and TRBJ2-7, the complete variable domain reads GAGVSQSPRYKVTKRGQDVALRCDPISGHVSLYWYRQALGQGPEFLTYFNYEAQQDKSGLPNDRFSAERPEGSISTLTIQRTEQRDSAMYRCASSSPNGTLGYEQYFGPGTRLTVT.

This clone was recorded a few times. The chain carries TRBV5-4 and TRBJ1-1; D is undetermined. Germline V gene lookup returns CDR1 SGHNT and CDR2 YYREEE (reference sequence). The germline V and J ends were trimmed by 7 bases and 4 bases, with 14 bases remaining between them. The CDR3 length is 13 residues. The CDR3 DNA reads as TGTGCCAGCCGACCCGGGGTGGGCACTGAAGCTTTCTTT. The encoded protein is CASRPGVGTEAFF. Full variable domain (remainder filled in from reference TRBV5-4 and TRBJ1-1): ETGVTQSPTHLIKTRGQQVTLRCSSQSGHNTVSWYQQALGQGPQFIFQYYREEENGRGNFPPRFSGLQFPNYSSELNVNALELDDSALYLCASRPGVGTEAFFGQGTRLTVV.

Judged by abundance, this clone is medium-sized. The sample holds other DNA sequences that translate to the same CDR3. CDR3 DNA: TGTGCCAGCAGCTTAGTGGGGGGGCCCGGGGACGAGCAGTACTTC. It codes for CASSLVGGPGDEQYF. The rearrangement links TRBV7-2 to TRBJ2-7, with D perhaps TRBD2 (7 bases). CDR1 SGHTA and CDR2 FQGNSA come from the germline V gene. This CDR3 has 15 amino acids. V lost 1 base, J lost 5 bases, and 15 bases lay in between.

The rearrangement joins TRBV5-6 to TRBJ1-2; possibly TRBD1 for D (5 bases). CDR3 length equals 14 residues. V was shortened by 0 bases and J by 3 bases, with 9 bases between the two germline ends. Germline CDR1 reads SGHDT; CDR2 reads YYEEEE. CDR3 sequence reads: CASSLESTDYGYTF. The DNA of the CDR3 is TGTGCCAGCAGCTTGGAGTCGACAGACTATGGCTACACCTTC.